A selection of T cell receptor beta chains follows, all from one sample in a study of shared clonotypes between healthy human individuals. The protocol was immunoSEQ multiplex PCR, while the TCRdb copy is restricted to in-frame clones and leaves out a portion. The sample has about 480,000 clones; 79% are singletons. The sequencing input was PBMCs. These receptors were obtained from a woman aged 40 to 55 in good health. Some clones in this sample may be carry-over from other donors' samples. Both conserved end residues are part of each CDR3. The size field is filled for only some rows; it gives once, few, many or a size class.

>TRBV11-3|.
CASSPDGLNTDTQYF
>TRBV30|few
CAWSEKRRTVSFIPEAFF
>TRBV7-2|.
CASSLAGSGQPQHF
>TRBV6-1|.
CASSVPRPGARQREKLFF
>TRBV5-1|.
CASSLAPLHF
>TRBV2|.
CASSEGHRMNTEAFF
>TRBV18|.
CASSPAPPQGGNTEAFF
>TRBV25-1|.
CASSEFGLAGDEQYF
>TRBV5-1|.
CASSSQYGITGELFF
>TRBV18|.
CASSPGTNQPQHF
>TRBV7-2|.
CASSSAGIYNQPQHF
>TRBV6-5|.
CASRPAGPWETQYF
>TRBV5-4|once
CASSLAVRETQYF
>TRBV7-2|.
CASSSGQGRQETQYF
>TRBV11-2|.
CASSPRPTSYEQYF
>TRBV7-3|.
CASSLRGDTEAFF
>TRBV27|.
CASSLSMGLTGANVLTF
>TRBV28|few
CASSWDRITGELFF
>TRBV5-4|.
CASSLVQGYYNEQFF
>TRBV19|.
CASAGPYGYTF
>TRBV18|.
CASSPAQGAGANVLTF
>TRBV7-9|.
CASSLEYQGAGEKLFF
>TRBV7-9|once
CASSLRQTGGEQYF
>TRBV29-1|.
CSVAVTGELFF
>TRBV7-2|.
CASSLDPGSYEQYF
>TRBV29-1|.
CSVGRGQYDYEQYF
>TRBV7-3|.
CASSLRPLAGATDTQYF
>TRBV5-1|.
CASSFGSTNTEAFF
>TRBV6-4|.
CASGTGLGEQFF
>TRBV18|.
CASSPPNSKTDTQYF
>TRBV5-1|once
CASSGDRGLEQYF
>TRBV11-2|.
CASSPRTGAYTDTQYF
>TRBV18|.
CASSPRQGGTDTQYF
>TRBV29-1|.
CSVEVSTSGDNEQFF
>TRBV5-1|once
CASSLNTRAGDTQYF
>TRBV6-4|.
CASSELQGTEAFF